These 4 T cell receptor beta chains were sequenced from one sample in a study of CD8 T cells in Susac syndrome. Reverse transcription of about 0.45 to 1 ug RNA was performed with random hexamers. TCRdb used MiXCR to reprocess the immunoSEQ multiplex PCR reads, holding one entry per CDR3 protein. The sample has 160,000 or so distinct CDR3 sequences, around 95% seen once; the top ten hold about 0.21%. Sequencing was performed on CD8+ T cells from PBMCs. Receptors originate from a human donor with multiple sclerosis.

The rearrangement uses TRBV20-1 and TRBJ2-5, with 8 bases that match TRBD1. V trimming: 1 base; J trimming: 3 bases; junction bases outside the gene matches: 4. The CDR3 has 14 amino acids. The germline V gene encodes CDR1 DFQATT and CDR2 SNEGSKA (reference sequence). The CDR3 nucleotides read TGCAGTGCTAGAGGACAGGGGTGGGAAGAGACCCAGTACTTC. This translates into CSARGQGWEETQYF.

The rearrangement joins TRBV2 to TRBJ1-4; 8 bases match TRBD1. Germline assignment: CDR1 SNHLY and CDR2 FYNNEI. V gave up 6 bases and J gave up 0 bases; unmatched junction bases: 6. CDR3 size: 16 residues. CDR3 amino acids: CASSEGQVATNEKLFF. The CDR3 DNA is TGTGCCAGCAGCGAGGGACAGGTGGCAACTAATGAAAAACTGTTTTTT. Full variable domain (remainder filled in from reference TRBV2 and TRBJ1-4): EPEVTQTPSHQVTQMGQEVILRCVPISNHLYFYWYRQILGQKVEFLVSFYNNEISEKSEIFDDQFSVERPDGSNFTLKIRSTKLEDSAMYFCASSEGQVATNEKLFFGSGTQLSVL.

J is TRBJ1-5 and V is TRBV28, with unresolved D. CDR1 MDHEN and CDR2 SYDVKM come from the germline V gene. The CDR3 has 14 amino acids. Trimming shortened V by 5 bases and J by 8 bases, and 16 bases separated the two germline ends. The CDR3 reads CASSPTAGAEPQHF. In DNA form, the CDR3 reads TGTGCCAGCAGTCCTACGGCGGGTGCGGAGCCCCAGCATTTT.

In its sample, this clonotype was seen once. CDR3 residues: CSASTETYEQYF. CDR3 bases: TGCAGTGCTAGCACAGAAACCTACGAGCAGTACTTC. The chain recombines TRBV20-1 with TRBJ2-7; no reliable D call. V was trimmed by 3 bases and J by 2 bases, leaving 8 bases between them. CDR1 and CDR2 from the germline V gene are DFQATT and SNEGSKA (reference sequence). The CDR3 totals 12 residues.